This TCR beta chain came from a study of shared clonotypes between healthy human individuals. Broader study findings: Naive subsets usually exceeded memory subsets in estimated richness. Sampling was confined to blood; repertoires within tissues likely differ.

Assay used: immunoSEQ multiplex PCR; TCRdb lists only in-frame clones, some missing. The sample carries about 2 million clones, 85% to 95% recorded once. Looked up from germline, CDR1 is SGHRS and CDR2 is YFSETQ. With 1 base removed from V and 0 bases from J, the gap between germline ends came to 7 bases. The length of the CDR3 is 14 residues. A note on this clone: Its specificity is not known. Other DNA sequences in this sample translate to the same CDR3.

The chain combines TRBV5-1 with TRBJ1-1, with D tentatively TRBD1 (5 bases). This TCR derives from a man aged 18-30 years in good health. The sequencing sample was made of naive CD4+ T cells sorted from blood. Noted subset: CD45RA+ positively selected. CDR3 coding DNA: TGCGCCAGCAGCTTGAGGGGAATGAACACTGAAGCTTTCTTT. Residues: CASSLRGMNTEAFF.